This T cell receptor beta chain was observed in a study of response to subunit inactivated influenza vaccine. CDR3 length: 16 residues. V shed 1 base and J shed 1 base, with 11 bases lying between them. CDR1 is LGHDT and CDR2 is YNNKEL in the germline V gene (reference sequence). TCRdb fed the RT-PCR reads into MiXCR, producing one record per CDR3 protein. The table includes around 570,000 distinct CDR3 sequences, 7.6% detected once. Study findings and constraints: Few additional T cells are recruited per seasonal influenza vaccination, authors suggested.

This clonotype was observed at least ten times. Its antigen is still unknown. The chain has TRBV3-1 and TRBJ2-4, with TRBD1 as a possible D gene (6 bases). The sequenced sample was PBMCs from blood, obtained 23 to 25 months after vaccination. This TCR came from a man aged 45 to 75 who received an inactivated influenza vaccine. Here the CDR3 reads CASSQVWGQAKNIQYF. The CDR3 bases are TGTGCCAGCAGCCAAGTCTGGGGGCAGGCCAAAAACATTCAGTACTTC.